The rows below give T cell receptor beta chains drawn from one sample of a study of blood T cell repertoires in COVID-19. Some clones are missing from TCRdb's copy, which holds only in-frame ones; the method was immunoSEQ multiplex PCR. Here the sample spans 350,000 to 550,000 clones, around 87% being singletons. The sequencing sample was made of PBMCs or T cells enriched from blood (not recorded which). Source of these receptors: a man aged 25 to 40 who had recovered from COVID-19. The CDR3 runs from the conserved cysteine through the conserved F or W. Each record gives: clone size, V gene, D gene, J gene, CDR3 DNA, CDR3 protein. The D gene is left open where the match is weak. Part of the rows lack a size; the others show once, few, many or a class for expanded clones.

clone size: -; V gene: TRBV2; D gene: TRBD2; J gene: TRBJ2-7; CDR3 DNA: TGTGCCAGCAGTGACCTCCTTCCTAGCGGCTACGAGCAGTACTTC; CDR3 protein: CASSDLLPSGYEQYF
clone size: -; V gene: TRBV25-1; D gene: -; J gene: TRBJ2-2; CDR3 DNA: TGTGCCAGCAGTGAATTGGAGTCCGTCACCGGGGAGCTGTTTTTT; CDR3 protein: CASSELESVTGELFF
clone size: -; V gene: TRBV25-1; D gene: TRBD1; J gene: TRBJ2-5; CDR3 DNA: TGTGCCAGCAGTGAAGCCTGGACAGGGGAAGAGACCCAGTACTTC; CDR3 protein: CASSEAWTGEETQYF
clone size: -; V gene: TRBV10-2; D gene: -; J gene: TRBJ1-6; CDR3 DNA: TGCGCCAGCAGTGAGTCAAGGGGATATTCACCCCTCCACTTT; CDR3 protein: CASSESRGYSPLHF
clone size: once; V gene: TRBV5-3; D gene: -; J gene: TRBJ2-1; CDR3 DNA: TGTGTCAGAAGCTTGGACCGGAATGAGCAGTTCTTC; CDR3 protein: CVRSLDRNEQFF
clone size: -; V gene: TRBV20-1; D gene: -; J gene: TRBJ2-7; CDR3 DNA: TGCAGTGCTGGGAGGACGGGCGAGCAGTACTTC; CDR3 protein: CSAGRTGEQYF
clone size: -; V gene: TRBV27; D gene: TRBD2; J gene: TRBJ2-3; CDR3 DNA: TGTGCCAGCAGTTTCACAGGCGGGAGCTTCTCAGATACGCAGTATTTT; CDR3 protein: CASSFTGGSFSDTQYF
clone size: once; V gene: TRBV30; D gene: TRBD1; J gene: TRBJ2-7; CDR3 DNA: TGTGCCTGGCTTCAGGGGACAGGAGTGAACGAGCAGTACTTC; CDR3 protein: CAWLQGTGVNEQYF
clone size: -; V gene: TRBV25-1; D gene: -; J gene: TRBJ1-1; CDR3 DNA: TGTGCCAGCAGTGCTTCAGGGGCGAGGACTGAAGCTTTCTTT; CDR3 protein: CASSASGARTEAFF
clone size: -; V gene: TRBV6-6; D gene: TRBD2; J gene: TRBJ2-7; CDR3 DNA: TGTGCCAGCAGTTTAGCGGGGGCCTACGAGCAGTACTTC; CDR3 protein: CASSLAGAYEQYF
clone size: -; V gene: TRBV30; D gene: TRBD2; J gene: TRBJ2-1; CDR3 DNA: TGTGCCTGGAGTGGACTAGCGGATAATGAGCAGTTCTTC; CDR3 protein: CAWSGLADNEQFF
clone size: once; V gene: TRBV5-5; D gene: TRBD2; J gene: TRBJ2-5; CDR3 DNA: TGTGCCAGCAGCTGGGGGACTAGTGGGGGAAAAGAGACCCAGTACTTC; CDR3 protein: CASSWGTSGGKETQYF
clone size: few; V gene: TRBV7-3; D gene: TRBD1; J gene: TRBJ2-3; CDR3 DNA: TGTGCCAGCAGCTTTGGGACAGGGGAGGCAGATACGCAGTATTTT; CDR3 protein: CASSFGTGEADTQYF
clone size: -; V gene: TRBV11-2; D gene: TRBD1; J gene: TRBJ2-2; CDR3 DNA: TGTGCCAGCAGCCGAATACAGGGGTCGACCGGGGAGCTGTTTTTT; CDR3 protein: CASSRIQGSTGELFF
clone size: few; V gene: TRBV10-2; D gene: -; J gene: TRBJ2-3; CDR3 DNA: TGCGCCAGCAGTGCAGACTCAGTCACAGATACGCAGTATTTT; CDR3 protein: CASSADSVTDTQYF
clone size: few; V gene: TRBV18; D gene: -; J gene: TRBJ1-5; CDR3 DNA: TGTGCCAGCTCACCACCCTCGGGTGATGGTTTGCATTTT; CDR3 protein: CASSPPSGDGLHF
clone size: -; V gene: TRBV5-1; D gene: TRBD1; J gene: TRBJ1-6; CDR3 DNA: TGCGCCAGCAGCACGGGACAGGGTGGTAATTCACCCCTCCACTTT; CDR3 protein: CASSTGQGGNSPLHF
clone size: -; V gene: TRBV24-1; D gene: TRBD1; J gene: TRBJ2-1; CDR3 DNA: TGTGCCACCAGTGATCTCTTTGGACAGGGCGTCAATGAGCAGTTCTTC; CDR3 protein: CATSDLFGQGVNEQFF
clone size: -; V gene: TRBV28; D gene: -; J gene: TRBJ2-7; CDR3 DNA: TGTGCCAGCAGCGGGGGACTGCGCGAGCAGTACTTC; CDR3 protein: CASSGGLREQYF
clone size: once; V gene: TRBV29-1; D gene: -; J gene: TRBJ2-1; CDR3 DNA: TGCAGCGTTGAAGGGACAGAATATGAGCAGTTCTTC; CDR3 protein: CSVEGTEYEQFF
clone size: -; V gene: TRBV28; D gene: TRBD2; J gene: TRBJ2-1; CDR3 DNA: TGTGCCAGCATCTTAGGGAGGGGATACGGAGGTGAGCAGTTCTTC; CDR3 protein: CASILGRGYGGEQFF
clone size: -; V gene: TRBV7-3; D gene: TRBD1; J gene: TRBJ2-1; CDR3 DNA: TGTGCCAGCAGCTCAGACAGGGGCAATGAGCAGTTCTTC; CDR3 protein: CASSSDRGNEQFF
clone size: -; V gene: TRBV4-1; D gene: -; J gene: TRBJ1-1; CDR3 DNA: TGCGCCAGCAGCCAAGAGGACGGGAGCACTATGAACACTGAAGCTTTCTTT; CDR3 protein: CASSQEDGSTMNTEAFF
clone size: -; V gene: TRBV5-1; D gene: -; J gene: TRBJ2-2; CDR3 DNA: TGCGCCAGCAGCTTCCCAAGCGGAGCGAACACCGGGGAGCTGTTTTTT; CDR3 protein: CASSFPSGANTGELFF
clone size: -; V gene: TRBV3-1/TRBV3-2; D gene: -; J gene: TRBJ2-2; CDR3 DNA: TGTGCCAGCCTTAGGGGGTCGGGCACCGGGGAGCTGTTTTTT; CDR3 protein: CASLRGSGTGELFF
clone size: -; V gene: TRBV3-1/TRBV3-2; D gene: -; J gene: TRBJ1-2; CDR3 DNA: TGTGCCAGCAGCATAACAGGGTCCTTCTACACCTTC; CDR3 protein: CASSITGSFYTF
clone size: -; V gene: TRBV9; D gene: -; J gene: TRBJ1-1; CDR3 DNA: TGTGCCAGCAGCCCCCGGGTCGTCCCTGAAGCTTTCTTT; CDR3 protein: CASSPRVVPEAFF
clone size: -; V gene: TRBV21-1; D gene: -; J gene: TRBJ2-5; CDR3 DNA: TGTGCCAGCAGCTCGCGAGCACCTAACCCGAGGACAGCAGGCTACCAAGAGACCCAGTACTTC; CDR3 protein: CASSSRAPNPRTAGYQETQYF
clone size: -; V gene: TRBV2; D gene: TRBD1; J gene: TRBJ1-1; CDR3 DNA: TGTGCCAGCAGTGAAGCCGGACAGGGAGGTACTGAAGCTTTCTTT; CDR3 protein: CASSEAGQGGTEAFF
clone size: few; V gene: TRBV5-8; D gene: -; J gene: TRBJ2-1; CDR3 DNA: TGTGCCAGCAGCTTGGACAGGGCATCCAATGAGCAGTTCTTC; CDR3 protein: CASSLDRASNEQFF
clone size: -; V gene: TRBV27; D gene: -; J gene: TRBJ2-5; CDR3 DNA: TGTGCCAGCAGGCGGGGAGGCTTAGAGACCCAGTACTTC; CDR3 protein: CASRRGGLETQYF
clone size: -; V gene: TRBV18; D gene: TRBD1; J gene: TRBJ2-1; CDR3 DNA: TGTGCCAGCTCACCACCGGGACAGACCTACAATGAGCAGTTCTTC; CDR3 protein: CASSPPGQTYNEQFF
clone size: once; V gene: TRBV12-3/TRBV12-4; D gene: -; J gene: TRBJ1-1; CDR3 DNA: TGTGCCACCCGCGACAGAATGAACACTGAAGCTTTCTTT; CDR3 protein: CATRDRMNTEAFF
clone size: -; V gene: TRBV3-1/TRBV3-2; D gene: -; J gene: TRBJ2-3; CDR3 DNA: TGTGCCAGCAGCCAAGAAACGGCTAGTTATAAGAGGCAGTATTTT; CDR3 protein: CASSQETASYKRQYF
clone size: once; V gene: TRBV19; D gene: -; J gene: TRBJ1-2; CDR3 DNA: TGTGCCAGTAGTAACCAAGCACCCCTTGGCTATGGCTACACCTTC; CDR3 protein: CASSNQAPLGYGYTF
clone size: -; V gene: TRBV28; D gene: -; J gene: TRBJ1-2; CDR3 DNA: TGTGCCAGCAGAGCGAACCCTAACTATGGCTACACCTTC; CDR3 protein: CASRANPNYGYTF
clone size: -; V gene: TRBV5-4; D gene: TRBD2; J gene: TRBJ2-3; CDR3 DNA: TGTGCCAGCAGTTCAAAAACTAGCGGAGCCACAGATACGCAGTATTTT; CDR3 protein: CASSSKTSGATDTQYF
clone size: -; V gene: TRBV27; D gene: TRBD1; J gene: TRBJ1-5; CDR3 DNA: TGTGCCAGCAAACTTGTGGACAGGGAGGACCAGCCCCAGCATTTT; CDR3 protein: CASKLVDREDQPQHF
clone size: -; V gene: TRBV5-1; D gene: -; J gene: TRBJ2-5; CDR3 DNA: TGCGCCAGCAGCTTGCCGGGCGGGAACCAAGAGACCCAGTACTTC; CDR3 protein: CASSLPGGNQETQYF
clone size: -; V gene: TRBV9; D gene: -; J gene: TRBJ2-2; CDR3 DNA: TGTGCCAGCAGCTACGAAGCGCCCACCGGGGAGCTGTTTTTT; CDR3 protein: CASSYEAPTGELFF
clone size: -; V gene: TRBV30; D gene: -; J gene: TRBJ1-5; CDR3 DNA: TGTGCCTGGAGTGTAGGGGACACCAATCAGCCCCAGCATTTT; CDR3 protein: CAWSVGDTNQPQHF
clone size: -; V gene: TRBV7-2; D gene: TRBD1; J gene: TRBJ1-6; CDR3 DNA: TGTGCCAGCAGCTTTGGGGACAGGGCTTCACGCTCACCCCTCCACTTT; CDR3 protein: CASSFGDRASRSPLHF
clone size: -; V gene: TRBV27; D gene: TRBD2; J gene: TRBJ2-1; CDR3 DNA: TGTGCCAGCAGTTCCCCCACCGGGACTAGCTATCCTGAGCAGTTCTTC; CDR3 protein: CASSSPTGTSYPEQFF
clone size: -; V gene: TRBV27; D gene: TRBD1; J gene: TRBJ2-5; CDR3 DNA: TGTGCCAGCAGAACCGGGACAGAAGAGACCCAGTACTTC; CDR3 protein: CASRTGTEETQYF
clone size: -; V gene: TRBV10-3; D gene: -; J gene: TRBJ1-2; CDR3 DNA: TGTGCCATCAGTCAAGACGGGTACCGGGGTGGCTACACCTTC; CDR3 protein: CAISQDGYRGGYTF
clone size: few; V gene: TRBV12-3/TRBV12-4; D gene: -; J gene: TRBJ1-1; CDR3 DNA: TGTGCCAGCACGGTCGACTTCTCTGAAGCTTTCTTT; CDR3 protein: CASTVDFSEAFF
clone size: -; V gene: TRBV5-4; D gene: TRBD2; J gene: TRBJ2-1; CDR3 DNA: TGTGCCAGCAGCCTGGGACTAGCGGCCAACAATGAGCAGTTCTTC; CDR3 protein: CASSLGLAANNEQFF
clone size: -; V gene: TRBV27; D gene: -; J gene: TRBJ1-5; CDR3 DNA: TGTGCCAGCAGTCCCAACAGGGATCAGCCCCAGCATTTT; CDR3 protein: CASSPNRDQPQHF
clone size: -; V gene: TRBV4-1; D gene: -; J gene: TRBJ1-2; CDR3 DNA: TGCGCCAGCAGCCCCTTCCAGGGGTATGGCTACACCTTC; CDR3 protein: CASSPFQGYGYTF
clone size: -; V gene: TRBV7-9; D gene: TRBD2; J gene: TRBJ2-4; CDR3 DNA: TGTGCCAGCAGCTCCCGGCGGGCTAGCGGGGTTAAAAACATTCAGTACTTC; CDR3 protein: CASSSRRASGVKNIQYF
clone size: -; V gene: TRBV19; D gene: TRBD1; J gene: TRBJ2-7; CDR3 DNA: TGTGCCAGTAGTTTGAGCCGGGACAGGGCCTACGAGCAGTACTTC; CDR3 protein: CASSLSRDRAYEQYF
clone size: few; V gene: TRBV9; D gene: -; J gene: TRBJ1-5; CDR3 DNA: TGTGCCAGCAGCGTAACAGAAAGCAATCAGCCCCAGCATTTT; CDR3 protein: CASSVTESNQPQHF
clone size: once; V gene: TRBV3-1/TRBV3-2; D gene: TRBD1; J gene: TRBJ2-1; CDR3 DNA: TGTGCCAGCAGCCATGCGGGACAGGGGGCAAATGAGCAGTTCTTC; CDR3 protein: CASSHAGQGANEQFF